One and the same sample provided the 19 T cell receptor beta chains below, sequenced in a study of CD8 T cells in ankylosing spondylitis. Overall study results and limits: Ankylosing spondylitis blood appeared to carry a characteristic TCR beta motif of several highly homologous variants.

Their recognized antigens are unknown. Using its own MiXCR run on the 5' RACE reads, TCRdb lists one record per CDR3 protein. The table includes 700,000 to 850,000 distinct CDR3 sequences, about 11% detected once. Sample: blood, either unsorted or a sorted T cell fraction (not recorded which). The receptors here all came from a male donor with ankylosing spondylitis.

This clonotype was counted at least ten times. This chain uses TRBV20-1 with TRBJ1-2; 8 bases align to TRBD1. V dropped 5 bases and J dropped 2; count of bases not matched to a gene: 4. CDR1 and CDR2 from the germline V gene are DFQATT and SNEGSKA (reference sequence). The length of the CDR3 is 13 residues. CDR3 amino acids: CSAVRTGNYGYTF. In DNA, the CDR3 is TGCAGTGCTGTACGGACAGGGAACTATGGCTACACCTTC.

V gene TRBV2 combines with J gene TRBJ2-2; TRBD1 is a possible D gene (7 bases). CDR3 length: 16 amino acids. Trimming pared 5 bases from V and 4 bases from J, leaving 17 bases between. Germline V CDR1 and CDR2: SNHLY, FYNNEI. The CDR3 coding sequence is TGTGCCAGCAGTATCCAGGGGGGAATGGGCACCGGGGAGCTGTTTTTT. Its translation: CASSIQGGMGTGELFF.

The chain combines TRBV5-4 with TRBJ2-5, with TRBD1 matching over 9 bases. V shed 4 bases, J shed 5 bases, and the junction held 15 bases outside the gene matches. The CDR3 totals 17 residues. Germline CDR1 is SGHNT and CDR2 is YYREEE (reference sequence). CDR3 loop: CASSPLRTGELKETQYF. In DNA form, the CDR3 reads TGTGCCAGCAGCCCGCTCCGGACAGGGGAATTGAAGGAGACCCAGTACTTC.

The V call is TRBV10-2, the J call TRBJ1-1, with unresolved D. V gave up 8 bases and J gave up 5 bases, with 12 bases separating them. The CDR3 runs 12 residues. The germline V gene encodes CDR1 WSHSY and CDR2 SAAADI. The CDR3 nucleotides are TGCGCCAGCTCGATGGCGGAAACTGAAGCTTTCTTT. Residues: CASSMAETEAFF.

CDR3: CASSSSGGYEKLFF. The CDR3 coding sequence is TGTGCCAGCAGCTCCAGTGGTGGGTACGAAAAACTGTTTTTT. This chain links TRBV7-9 with TRBJ1-4; D remains ambiguous. Trimming left V 4 bases short and J 8 bases short, with 14 bases between. CDR1 SEHNR and CDR2 FQNEAQ come from the germline V gene (reference sequence). There are 14 residues in the CDR3.

This sequence joins TRBV15 and TRBJ1-4; tentative D call: TRBD1 (5 bases). V shed 2 bases and J shed 8 bases, with 15 bases lying between them. CDR3 length: 15 amino acids. Germline V gene sequence: CDR1 LNHNV, CDR2 YYDKDF (reference sequence). The CDR3 sequence is CATSRRGRVDEKLFF. The CDR3 coding sequence is TGTGCCACCAGCAGAAGGGGACGGGTTGACGAAAAACTGTTTTTT.

Only a few counts were recorded for this clonotype. The gene calls are TRBV19 and TRBJ2-1, with a weak D call TRBD1 (6 bases). With 6 bases removed from V and 0 bases from J, the gap between germline ends came to 9 bases. Looked up from germline, CDR1 is LNHDA and CDR2 is SQIVND (reference sequence). The CDR3 has 14 amino acids. The CDR3 DNA reads TGTGCCAGTAGCACAGGGTACTCCTACAATGAGCAGTTCTTC. This translates into CASSTGYSYNEQFF.

The V call is TRBV28, the J call TRBJ2-7; 7 bases are shared with TRBD1. V dropped 7 bases and J dropped 2; count of bases not matched to a gene: 8. The CDR3 runs to 14 residues. The germline gives CDR1 MDHEN, CDR2 SYDVKM. For the CDR3, the DNA is TGTGCCAGCACCCCTTTTAGGGGGCCCTACGAGCAGTACTTC. Translation gives CASTPFRGPYEQYF.

J is TRBJ1-1 and V is TRBV30; D remains unclear. The length of the CDR3 is 13 residues. Trimming removed 0 bases from V and 5 bases from J, with 10 bases in between. CDR1 is GTSNPN, CDR2 SVGIG, per germline (reference sequence). This CDR3 is CAWSVKQRTEAFF. The CDR3 DNA reads TGTGCCTGGAGTGTAAAGCAGAGGACTGAAGCTTTCTTT.

This clonotype appeared many times. V and J are TRBV10-3 and TRBJ2-3; 10 bases are shared with TRBD1. The germline V gene encodes CDR1 ENHRY and CDR2 SYGVKD. This CDR3 has 12 amino acids. J lost 5 bases, V lost 11 bases, and 4 bases had no gene match. The CDR3 nucleotides are TGTGCCGCCGGACAGGGGGTAGATACGCAGTATTTT. It is translated as CAAGQGVDTQYF.

This clonotype was found many times. The rearrangement uses TRBV29-1 and TRBJ1-6; a possible D gene is TRBD1 (6 bases). The CDR3 extends over 13 amino acids. Trimming removed 4 bases from V and 7 bases from J, with 11 bases in between. CDR1 and CDR2 from the germline V gene are SQVTM and ANQGSEA. The CDR3 is CSVAQGPNSPLHF. In DNA, the CDR3 is TGCAGCGTTGCACAGGGTCCCAATTCACCCCTCCACTTT.

This clonotype appeared many times. J is TRBJ1-4 and V is TRBV6-5, with D maybe TRBD1 (6 bases). Germline V gives CDR1 MNHEY, CDR2 SVGAGI. The CDR3 spans 14 residues. Trimming cost V 4 bases and J 2 bases, with 8 bases left between them. The CDR3 spells CASSSGQTNEKLFF. The CDR3 region has the DNA TGTGCCAGCAGTTCTGGACAGACTAATGAAAAACTGTTTTTT.

This clonotype was counted a few times. V gene TRBV20-1 combines with J gene TRBJ2-7; D unresolved. CDR1 is DFQATT, CDR2 SNEGSKA, per germline (reference sequence). Trimming stripped 7 bases from V and 4 bases from J, with 14 bases between. This CDR3 is built from 12 residues. CDR3: CSVLWNVYEQYF. As DNA, the CDR3 is TGCAGTGTTCTTTGGAATGTGTACGAGCAGTACTTC.

The chain has TRBV20-1 and TRBJ1-6; the D is unclear. The V gene's germline CDR1 is DFQATT and CDR2 SNEGSKA (reference sequence). Deletions cut 3 bases from V and 12 bases from J, with 12 bases between. The CDR3 is 12 residues long. The DNA of the CDR3 is TGCAGTGCTAGTATAGGGCCAGGACCCCTCCACTTT. Protein: CSASIGPGPLHF.

The CDR3 bases are TGTGCCAGCGGGGAGCTAATGGGCACCGGGGAGCTGTTTTTT. Translation gives CASGELMGTGELFF. This chain uses TRBV6-1 with TRBJ2-2; D is perhaps TRBD2 (5 bases). V was cut by 8 bases and J by 4 bases, with 14 bases left in between. The CDR3 runs 14 residues. Germline loops: CDR1 MNHNS, CDR2 SASEGT.

Only a few counts were recorded for this clonotype. This chain joins TRBV14 and TRBJ1-4; 9 nucleotides match TRBD1. Germline CDR1 SGHDN, CDR2 FVKESK. J was trimmed by 3 bases and V by 4 bases; bases with no gene match: 3. This CDR3 has 15 residues. CDR3: CASSPWTGANEKLFF. The DNA of the CDR3 is TGTGCCAGCAGCCCTTGGACAGGGGCTAATGAAAAACTGTTTTTT.

This clonotype was seen a few times. This chain uses TRBV20-1 with TRBJ2-7; D is perhaps TRBD1 or TRBD2 (6 bases each). V was cut by 6 bases and J by 6 bases, with 18 bases left in between. CDR1 is DFQATT and CDR2 is SNEGSKA in the germline V gene (reference sequence). CDR3 length: 13 residues. This CDR3 is CSARPDRGLEQYF. Written as DNA, the CDR3 is TGCAGTGCCCGGCCGGACCGGGGGCTCGAGCAGTACTTC.

The chain employs TRBV18 and TRBJ2-3; D is undetermined. Trimming removed 2 bases from V and 4 bases from J, with 10 bases in between. CDR1 is KGHSH, CDR2 LQKENI, per germline. The CDR3 consists of 14 residues. The CDR3 coding sequence is TGTGCCAGCTCACCAGCCGCTGGGGCAGATACGCAGTATTTT. Its protein is CASSPAAGADTQYF.

This clonotype was observed a handful of times. The V call is TRBV29-1, the J call TRBJ1-5, with D uncertain. Trimming took off 7 bases at V and 3 bases at J, with 10 bases between the two ends. There are 12 residues in the CDR3. Germline values: CDR1 SQVTM, CDR2 ANQGSEA. CDR3 in amino acids: CSAQVYNQPQHF. CDR3 bases: TGCAGCGCCCAGGTTTACAATCAGCCCCAGCATTTT.